What follows are 27 T cell receptor beta chains derived from one specimen sequenced in a study of identical twins. TCRdb reanalysed the 5' RACE reads using MiXCR and keeps one entry per CDR3 protein. The sample contains 1.5 million or so distinct CDR3 sequences, under 35% of which appear only once. Specimen: cord blood. The source of these receptors is a newborn girl in good health.

The sample holds many counts of this clonotype. The J gene is TRBJ2-3, the V gene TRBV20-1; perhaps TRBD2 as D (5 bases). The CDR3 length is 12 residues. Germline V gene sequence: CDR1 DFQATT, CDR2 SNEGSKA (reference sequence). V lost 5 bases and J lost 14, with 20 bases in between. The CDR3 is CSAGSSSGPRYF. The CDR3 DNA reads as TGCAGTGCTGGATCCTCCAGCGGCCCTCGGTATTTT.

In this sample, this clonotype turned up a few times. V gene TRBV2 combines with J gene TRBJ1-2, with no clear D. The CDR3 runs 12 residues. Germline CDR1 is SNHLY and CDR2 is FYNNEI. The ends were cut back, 4 bases at V and 2 bases at J, with 5 bases in the middle. The CDR3 loop reads CASSGENYGYTF. In DNA form, the CDR3 reads TGTGCCAGCAGTGGAGAGAACTATGGCTACACCTTC.

This clonotype was recorded only once. This sequence joins TRBV24-1 and TRBJ2-1; D possibly corresponds to TRBD1 (5 bases). Judging by the DNA end, TRBJ2-7 fits better; the J call may be wrong. Germline CDR1 and CDR2: KGHDR and SFDVKD. The CDR3 spans 17 residues. CDR3 amino acids: CATSDRFDSYPYNEQYF. The CDR3 nucleotides are TGTGCCACCAGTGATCGGTTCGACAGTTATCCCTACAATGAGCAGTACTTC.

This clonotype was seen a few times. This chain connects TRBV2 to TRBJ2-4; D remains ambiguous. The DNA matches TRBJ2-7 better at its end, which makes the J call doubtful. The CDR3 consists of 13 residues. Germline V gene data show CDR1 as SNHLY and CDR2 as FYNNEI. DNA for the CDR3: TGTGCCAGCAGGTCCCCCAGTGGCTACGAGCAGTACTTC. Translating it yields CASRSPSGYEQYF.

The chain has TRBV5-6 and TRBJ2-3; D remains unclear. The V gene lost 4 bases and the J gene lost 4 bases, with 13 bases spanning the gap. Germline V lookup: CDR1 SGHDT, CDR2 YYEEEE. The CDR3 runs to 14 residues. In nucleotides, the CDR3 is TGTGCCAGCAGCGCCCCGAGTAGGCCAGATACGCAGTATTTT. This encodes CASSAPSRPDTQYF.

A note on this clonotype: This sequence may be a read error, since a much larger clone differs from it by one base. The CDR3 here is CASSLVGFHEQFF. The CDR3 region has the DNA TGTGCCAGCAGTTTAGTGGGGTTCCACGAGCAGTTCTTC. The chain is built from TRBV12-3 or TRBV12-4 and TRBJ2-1; no definite D call. Trimming shortened V by 1 base and J by 10 bases, and 11 bases separated the two germline ends. This CDR3 comprises 13 residues.

The gene calls are TRBV9 and TRBJ2-1; a weak D match, TRBD2 (7 bases). CDR3 length: 18 amino acids. CDR1 and CDR2 from the germline V gene are SGDLS and YYNGEE. Trimming left V 0 bases short and J 4 bases short, with 20 bases between. CDR3 sequence reads: CASSVVALGGRGYNEQFF. CDR3 coding DNA: TGTGCCAGCAGCGTAGTAGCGTTAGGGGGGAGGGGATACAATGAGCAGTTCTTC.

The chain has TRBV7-2 and TRBJ2-3; 8 bases match TRBD2. V was pared by 5 bases and J by 10 bases, with 11 bases of the junction left unmatched. The CDR3 extends over 14 amino acids. The V gene's germline CDR1 is SGHTA and CDR2 FQGNSA. CDR3 coding DNA: TGTGCCAGCAGCCCCCAGACCGGGGGGGGTTCGCAGTATTTT. Residues: CASSPQTGGGSQYF.

The rearrangement links TRBV6-1 to TRBJ1-5, with 7 bases fitting TRBD1. CDR1 MNHNS and CDR2 SASEGT come from the germline V gene. The CDR3 sequence is 16 residues long. The ends lost 6 bases at V and 0 bases at J; junction bases unmatched: 8. CDR3 sequence (DNA): TGTGCCAGCAGAGACAGGGTCCCTTATAGCAATCAGCCCCAGCATTTT. It yields the protein CASRDRVPYSNQPQHF.

The V and J genes are TRBV2 and TRBJ2-7; no firm D call. CDR1 and CDR2 from the germline V gene are SNHLY and FYNNEI. This CDR3 is built from 13 residues. Trimming took off 7 bases at V and 1 base at J, with 11 bases between the two ends. CDR3 in amino acids: CASKDVGSYEQYF. The DNA for the CDR3 is TGTGCCAGCAAGGACGTGGGTTCCTACGAGCAGTACTTC.

On this clonotype itself: Compared with germline, one end of the junction differs, possibly owing to a read error. The chain carries TRBV6-6 and TRBJ1-3; D perhaps matches TRBD1 (6 bases). The germline gives CDR1 MNHNY, CDR2 SVGAGI (reference sequence). This CDR3 region has 15 residues. The CDR3: CASSYPRDIGDTIYF. The DNA of the CDR3 is TGTGCCAGCAGTTATCCCCGGGACATTGGAGACACCATATATTTT.

This clonotype has only a few counts. J is TRBJ2-3 and V is TRBV6-6; 9 bases fit TRBD2. The CDR3 consists of 16 residues. J lost 5 bases, V lost 4 bases, and 10 bases had no gene match. Germline V gives CDR1 MNHNY, CDR2 SVGAGI (reference sequence). CDR3 in amino acids: CASSSPGLARIDTQYF. The DNA for the CDR3 is TGTGCCAGCAGTTCTCCGGGACTAGCTAGAATAGATACGCAGTATTTT.

The rearrangement joins TRBV3-1 to TRBJ2-1; 9 positions match TRBD2. The closer fit of TRBJ2-7 to the DNA end suggests the J call may be wrong. The CDR3 is 16 amino acids. Germline CDR1 and CDR2: LGHDT and YNNKEL (reference sequence). As DNA, the CDR3 is TGTGCCAGCAGCCATCCCTTTTTAGCGGGAGTAAATGAGCAGTACTTC. Its translation: CASSHPFLAGVNEQYF.

The V call is TRBV20-1, the J call TRBJ2-1, with TRBD1 matching over 11 bases. With V trimmed by 6 bases and J by 4 bases, 8 bases remained unmatched. This CDR3 is built from 15 residues. Germline V gene lookup returns CDR1 DFQATT and CDR2 SNEGSKA (reference sequence). The CDR3 region has the DNA TGCAGTGCCCCCGGACAGGGGGCATGGTACAATGAGCAGTTCTTC. The encoded protein is CSAPGQGAWYNEQFF.

The chain links TRBV4-1 to TRBJ2-1, with 9 positions matching TRBD2. The CDR3 has 14 residues. The J segment lost 9 bases and the V segment lost 0 bases, leaving 3 bases of the junction unmatched. Germline lookup yields CDR1 MGHRA and CDR2 YSYEKL. CDR3 loop: CASSQEREGREQFF. DNA of the CDR3: TGCGCCAGCAGCCAAGAGCGGGAGGGCCGTGAGCAGTTCTTC.

The CDR3 coding sequence is TGTGCCAGCAGACCGAGATCTTGGAGCGGCACCGGGGAGCTGTTTTTT. Protein product: CASRPRSWSGTGELFF. The V and J genes are TRBV14 and TRBJ2-2; D possibly corresponds to TRBD2 (5 bases). The CDR3 totals 16 residues. With 6 bases removed from V and 4 bases from J, the gap between germline ends came to 18 bases. The germline CDR1 and CDR2 sequences are SGHDN and FVKESK.

The sample holds a few counts of this clonotype. The chain combines TRBV27 with TRBJ2-7, with D tentatively TRBD1 (5 bases). The DNA end is more similar to TRBJ2-4, so the J call may be wrong. Germline assignment: CDR1 MNHEY and CDR2 SMNVEV (reference sequence). The CDR3 totals 14 residues. The CDR3 is CASSSAGLINIQYF. The CDR3 DNA is TGTGCCAGCAGTTCTGCAGGGCTTATCAACATTCAGTACTTC.

This clonotype was counted between two and nine times. The chain is built from TRBV20-1 and TRBJ1-4; D is uncertain. The length of the CDR3 is 15 residues. Trimming stripped 0 bases from V and 4 bases from J, with 12 bases between. In germline, CDR1 is DFQATT, CDR2 SNEGSKA (reference sequence). CDR3 in DNA: TGCAGTGCTAGAGATTTCGTGACTGATAATGAAAAACTGTTTTTT. Protein: CSARDFVTDNEKLFF.

The rearrangement joins TRBV7-2 to TRBJ2-3; tentative D call: TRBD1 (5 bases). Per germline, CDR1 SGHTA and CDR2 FQGNSA. There are 15 residues in the CDR3. Trimming shortened V by 4 bases and J by 2 bases, and 13 bases separated the two germline ends. The CDR3 loop is CASSSVDSYTDTQYF. The CDR3 nucleotides read TGTGCCAGCAGCTCGGTAGACAGCTACACAGATACGCAGTATTTT.

This clonotype came up once. This may stem from a read error, because a much larger clone lies one nucleotide away. CDR3 region: CSAATSVSSYEQYF. CDR3 sequence (DNA): TGCAGCGCTGCGACTAGCGTAAGCTCCTACGAGCAGTACTTC. V usage is TRBV29-1 and J usage is TRBJ2-7; 8 bases are a match to TRBD2. The CDR3 length is 14 residues. Germline assignment: CDR1 SQVTM and CDR2 ANQGSEA. Unmatched junction bases numbered 8, after V lost 7 bases and J lost 0 bases.

The rearrangement joins TRBV15 to TRBJ2-7; 8 nucleotides match TRBD1. V was clipped by 4 bases and J by 5 bases; unmatched bases: 7. This CDR3 contains 14 residues. Germline lookup yields CDR1 LNHNV and CDR2 YYDKDF (reference sequence). The CDR3 loop is CATSTDREIDEQYF. CDR3 coding DNA: TGTGCCACCAGCACGGACAGGGAAATCGACGAGCAGTACTTC.

The chain carries TRBV3-1 and TRBJ2-4, with D unresolved. CDR3 length: 12 amino acids. V lost 0 bases to trimming and J lost 15 bases, with 12 bases between them. The germline CDR1 and CDR2 sequences are LGHDT and YNNKEL (reference sequence). DNA for the CDR3: TGTGCCAGCAGCCAAGATCGAGTAAGAGCGTACTTC. It encodes CASSQDRVRAYF.

The chain joins TRBV5-1 to TRBJ2-3; 9 bases are shared with TRBD2. The CDR3 runs 16 residues. The germline CDR1 and CDR2 sequences are SGHRS and YFSETQ. The ends lost 3 bases at V and 3 bases at J; junction bases unmatched: 8. The CDR3 region is CASSSGGGGGTDTQYF. The CDR3, as DNA: TGCGCCAGCAGCTCCGGCGGGGGGGGTGGTACAGATACGCAGTATTTT. Using reference TRBV5-1 and TRBJ2-3 for the parts outside the CDR3, the full variable domain is KAGVTQTPRYLIKTRGQQVTLSCSPISGHRSVSWYQQTPGQGLQFLFEYFSETQRNKGNFPGRFSGRQFSNSRSEMNVSTLELGDSALYLCASSSGGGGGTDTQYFGPGTRLTVL.

This clonotype was detected a few times. This sequence joins TRBV20-1 and TRBJ2-1; D is perhaps TRBD1 (5 bases). Trimming pared 2 bases from V and 10 bases from J, leaving 18 bases between. The CDR3 contains 14 residues. CDR1 is DFQATT and CDR2 is SNEGSKA in the germline V gene (reference sequence). CDR3 protein: CSARLERGRSEQFF. In DNA, the CDR3 is TGCAGTGCTAGATTGGAAAGGGGCCGCAGCGAGCAGTTCTTC.

This chain links TRBV5-1 with TRBJ1-1; no definite D call. Looked up from germline, CDR1 is SGHRS and CDR2 is YFSETQ. Trimming took off 4 bases at V and 4 bases at J, with 14 bases between the two ends. This CDR3 is built from 14 residues. CDR3: CASSEVPTSTEAFF. CDR3 coding DNA: TGCGCCAGCAGCGAAGTTCCAACGAGCACTGAAGCTTTCTTT.

This clonotype was seen repeatedly, ten times or more. This chain uses TRBV6-6 with TRBJ2-3; no clear D. CDR3 length: 13 residues. Germline values: CDR1 MNHNY, CDR2 SVGAGI (reference sequence). V lost 6 bases and J 2 bases, leaving 9 bases between the germline ends. CDR3 nucleotides: TGTGCCAGCAGCAACGGGCCCACAGATACGCAGTATTTT. Translating gives CASSNGPTDTQYF.

The chain is built from TRBV3-1 and TRBJ2-4; 12 bases match TRBD2. The V segment lost 4 bases and the J segment 3 bases; nucleotides outside the gene matches: 4. The CDR3 covers 16 residues. Germline assignment: CDR1 LGHDT and CDR2 YNNKEL (reference sequence). The CDR3 is CASSLTSGRNKNIQYF. The DNA for the CDR3 is TGTGCCAGCAGCCTAACTAGCGGGAGGAACAAAAACATTCAGTACTTC.